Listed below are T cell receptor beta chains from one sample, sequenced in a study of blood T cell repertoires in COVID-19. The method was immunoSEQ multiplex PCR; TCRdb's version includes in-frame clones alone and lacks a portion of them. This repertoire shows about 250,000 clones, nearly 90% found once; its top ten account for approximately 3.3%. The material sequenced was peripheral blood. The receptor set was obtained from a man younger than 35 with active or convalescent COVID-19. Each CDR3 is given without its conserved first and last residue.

CDR3: ASSPTGTGELF
V: TRBV19
J: TRBJ2-2

CDR3: STRGRADTQY
V: TRBV29-1
J: TRBJ2-3

CDR3: ATSDFWGGAF
V: TRBV24-1
J: TRBJ1-1

CDR3: SVRPNTYNEQF
V: TRBV29-1
J: TRBJ2-1

CDR3: ASSPGSGANVLT
V: TRBV21-1
J: TRBJ2-6

CDR3: ASRHTGLAGGKSYEQY
V: TRBV7-2
J: TRBJ2-7

CDR3: ASSPRTKPQPYEQY
V: TRBV9
J: TRBJ2-7

CDR3: ASSLSGTAGTYEQY
V: TRBV7-3
J: TRBJ2-7

CDR3: ASSVQGSNTEAF
V: TRBV9
J: TRBJ1-1

CDR3: ASSFSIPEAF
V: TRBV12-3/TRBV12-4
J: TRBJ1-1

CDR3: ASSRGQGADTQY
V: TRBV13
J: TRBJ2-3

CDR3: ASRSSTNEQF
V: TRBV5-1
J: TRBJ2-1

CDR3: ASSSEGYSPLH
V: TRBV7-9
J: TRBJ1-6

CDR3: ASSLGGTKNYGYT
V: TRBV5-1
J: TRBJ1-2